Listed below are T cell receptor beta chains from one sample, sequenced in a study of glioma-infiltrating T cells after dendritic cell vaccination. Repertoires were generated with immunoSEQ multiplex PCR, while TCRdb's copy carries only in-frame clones and drops some. Among 30,000 to 40,000 clones, roughly 79% were seen once, and the ten largest hold about 8%. The sequenced sample was blood, obtained before dendritic cell vaccination. All receptors derive from a human donor with glioblastoma. Both conserved end residues are part of each CDR3. The D gene is left open where the match is weak. A row's size may be missing; if present it is once, few, many or a size class.

>TRBJ2-3|TRBD2|TRBV9|few
CASSVDSGGITDTQYF
TGTGCAAGCAGCGTAGACAGCGGGGGAATAACAGATACGCAGTATTTT
>TRBJ2-7|NA|TRBV2|NA
CASSVPPTETRTYEQYF
TGTGCCAGCAGTGTTCCCCCGACAGAAACAAGAACCTACGAGCAGTACTTC
>TRBJ2-7|TRBD2|TRBV19|NA
CASSAGGLYEQYF
TGTGCCAGTAGTGCGGGGGGCCTCTACGAGCAGTACTTC
>TRBJ2-5|TRBD2|TRBV27|NA
CASTPGGGMVGETQYF
TGTGCCAGTACCCCCGGGGGGGGCATGGTAGGAGAGACCCAGTACTTC
>TRBJ2-5|NA|TRBV4-3|NA
CASSQEGGAGETQYF
TGCGCCAGCAGCCAAGAAGGGGGGGCCGGAGAGACCCAGTACTTC
>TRBJ1-4|NA|TRBV28|NA
CASSFMPAGVDEKLFF
TGTGCCAGCAGTTTCATGCCCGCAGGTGTAGATGAAAAACTGTTTTTT
>TRBJ1-4|NA|TRBV2|NA
CAGSEWGQELEKLFF
TGTGCCGGCAGTGAATGGGGACAAGAGCTTGAAAAACTGTTTTTT
>TRBJ1-2|TRBD1|TRBV6-5|once
CASSQGQIYGYTF
TGTGCCAGCAGCCAGGGACAGATATATGGCTACACCTTC
>TRBJ1-4|NA|TRBV21-1|NA
CASSTPGQGNEKLFF
TGTGCCAGCAGCACTCCGGGACAGGGCAATGAAAAACTGTTTTTT
>TRBJ2-5|NA|TRBV13|NA
CASSLDEVNRETQYF
TGTGCCAGCAGCTTAGATGAGGTCAACCGGGAGACCCAGTACTTC
>TRBJ2-7|TRBD1|TRBV27|NA
CASSLSRRSLNRGDYEQYF
TGTGCCAGCAGTTTATCTCGGCGTTCACTGAACAGGGGGGACTACGAGCAGTACTTC
>TRBJ1-2|TRBD1|TRBV12-5|once
CASGLFAVLGQGDSYGYTF
TGTGCTAGTGGTTTGTTTGCTGTTTTGGGGCAGGGGGACTCCTATGGCTACACCTTC
>TRBJ1-6|NA|TRBV11-3|NA
CASSLLTDNSPLHF
TGTGCCAGCAGCTTATTGACAGACAATTCACCCCTCCACTTT
>TRBJ2-7|TRBD2|TRBV9|NA
CASSPSSGGDPYEQYF
TGTGCCAGCAGCCCCAGTAGCGGGGGAGATCCCTACGAGCAGTACTTC
>TRBJ2-7|TRBD2|TRBV5-4|NA
CASSSRTSGDYEQYF
TGTGCCAGCAGCTCGAGGACTAGCGGCGACTACGAGCAGTACTTC
>TRBJ2-3|NA|TRBV5-6|NA
CASSLEGSRTDTQYF
TGTGCCAGCAGCTTGGAAGGGAGTCGCACAGATACGCAGTATTTT
>TRBJ2-7|TRBD1|TRBV7-9|NA
CASSLNGQDEQYF
TGTGCCAGCAGCTTAAACGGACAGGACGAGCAGTACTTC
>TRBJ2-2|TRBD1|TRBV2|NA
CASSEAPTLPTGQNTGELFF
TGTGCCAGCAGTGAAGCACCCACACTGCCGACAGGGCAGAACACCGGGGAGCTGTTTTTT
>TRBJ2-7|TRBD2|TRBV25-1|NA
CASSSGALSYEQYF
TGTGCCAGTAGTAGCGGGGCCCTCTCCTACGAGCAGTACTTC
>TRBJ2-7|NA|TRBV4-3|NA
CASSPAQGTEQYF
TGCGCCAGCAGCCCCGCCCAGGGAACAGAGCAGTACTTC
>TRBJ1-2|TRBD1|TRBV19|NA
CASSAGTGNYGYTF
TGTGCCAGTAGCGCCGGGACAGGGAACTATGGCTACACCTTC
>TRBJ2-7|NA|TRBV6-6|NA
CATQGTYEQYF
TGTGCCACCCAGGGTACCTACGAGCAGTACTTC
>TRBJ2-3|TRBD1|TRBV7-9|NA
CASSLAPPNRGRRDTQYF
TGTGCCAGCAGCTTAGCCCCCCCGAACAGGGGGCGCAGAGATACGCAGTATTTT
>TRBJ2-3|TRBD2|TRBV19|NA
CASISGGARADTQYF
TGTGCCAGTATAAGCGGGGGGGCTCGGGCAGATACGCAGTATTTT
>TRBJ1-4|TRBD1|TRBV10-3|NA
CAISPGTGSANEKLFF
TGTGCCATCAGTCCCGGGACAGGTTCAGCTAATGAAAAACTGTTTTTT
>TRBJ1-2|NA|TRBV28|once
CASTSGEWGYTF
TGTGCCAGCACCTCCGGGGAGTGGGGCTACACCTTC
>TRBJ1-2|TRBD1|TRBV7-9|NA
CASSPWTGGDYGYTF
TGTGCCAGCAGCCCCTGGACAGGGGGCGACTATGGCTACACCTTC
>TRBJ1-2|TRBD1|TRBV6-5|NA
CASSYSRTGGDYGYTF
TGTGCCAGCAGTTACTCGCGGACAGGGGGCGACTATGGCTACACCTTC
>TRBJ1-4|TRBD1|TRBV27|NA
CASSLAGTVEKLFF
TGTGCCAGCAGTTTAGCCGGGACAGTGGAAAAACTGTTTTTT